A single sample is the source of the 26 T cell receptor beta chains below, sequenced in a study of T-cell reconstitution after alpha-beta-depleted transplantation in children. The TCRbeta library was prepared with unique molecular identifiers. TCRdb recomputed calls from the PCR reads with MiXCR, one row per CDR3 protein. There are about 830,000 distinct CDR3 sequences in the sample; under 20% occur only once, and roughly 5% lies in the top ten. The material was PBMCs, mostly from graft donor cells, obtained 360 days after TCRalphabeta/CD19-depleted stem cell transplant. Every receptor here comes from a male patient between 10 and 17 years old who had a stem cell transplant for acute lymphoblastic leukemia, so the T cells may come from the graft donor.

This clonotype was observed at least ten times. CDR3 sequence: CASSGQGATYEQYF. The CDR3 nucleotides read TGTGCCAGCTCTGGACAGGGGGCCACCTACGAGCAGTACTTC. This chain uses TRBV2 with TRBJ2-7; 11 bases align to TRBD1. Germline V lookup: CDR1 SNHLY, CDR2 FYNNEI. J gave up 2 bases and V 8 bases, and 5 bases lay outside the gene matches. The CDR3 runs 14 residues.

This clonotype has at least ten counts. The J gene is TRBJ2-7, the V gene TRBV12-3 or TRBV12-4; perhaps TRBD1 as D (6 bases). The CDR3 runs to 12 residues. Trimming removed 3 bases at V and 6 bases at J, with 9 bases between. The CDR3 loop reads CASSLPGAEQYF. Written as DNA, the CDR3 is TGTGCCAGCAGTTTGCCAGGGGCCGAGCAGTACTTC.

V is TRBV2 and J is TRBJ2-7, with 10 bases that match TRBD1. V gave up 7 bases and J gave up 3 bases; unmatched junction bases: 3. Germline V gene sequence: CDR1 SNHLY, CDR2 FYNNEI. CDR3 length: 13 amino acids. CDR3 amino acids: CASTRTGGYEQYF. The CDR3 nucleotides are TGTGCCAGCACGCGGACAGGGGGCTACGAGCAGTACTTC.

J is TRBJ1-2 and V is TRBV5-1; D gene ambiguous. The CDR3 is 14 amino acids. The germline CDR1 and CDR2 sequences are SGHRS and YFSETQ. Trimming removed 1 base at V and 4 bases at J, with 11 bases between. The DNA for the CDR3 is TGCGCCAGCAGCTTGAACGACGCGATCTATGGCTACACCTTC. Its protein product is CASSLNDAIYGYTF.

There are a few counts of this clonotype. The CDR3 nucleotides are TGCGCCAGCAGCGCCGGACCCTCTTCGGGTGAGCAGTTCTTC. Its protein is CASSAGPSSGEQFF. J is TRBJ2-1 and V is TRBV5-1; no reliable D call. Trimming pared 4 bases from V and 9 bases from J, leaving 17 bases between. The CDR3 runs 14 residues. CDR1 and CDR2 from the germline V gene are SGHRS and YFSETQ.

The chain combines TRBV5-1 with TRBJ2-3; 7 bases match TRBD2. This CDR3 is built from 16 residues. V lost 2 bases, J lost 4 bases, and 10 bases stayed unmatched. Germline assignment: CDR1 SGHRS and CDR2 YFSETQ. The DNA for the CDR3 is TGCGCCAGCAGCTTAGTTCTAACGGGAGGATCAGATACGCAGTATTTT. This gives the protein CASSLVLTGGSDTQYF.

In this sample, this clonotype turned up a few times. The rearrangement links TRBV7-9 to TRBJ2-7; TRBD2 agrees at 11 bases. From germline, CDR1 is SEHNR and CDR2 FQNEAQ (reference sequence). The length of the CDR3 is 15 residues. J was trimmed by 5 bases and V by 0 bases; bases with no gene match: 3. CDR3 DNA: TGTGCCAGCAGCTTAGCTAGCGGGAGGGCCGACGAGCAGTACTTC. It yields the protein CASSLASGRADEQYF.

The chain links TRBV7-6 to TRBJ2-2; maybe TRBD2 (6 bases). Germline CDR1 SGHVS, CDR2 FNYEAQ. The V end was cut by 1 base, the J end by 1 base, with 13 bases between. This CDR3 comprises 17 residues. Here the CDR3 reads CASSLVTSIGNTGELFF. CDR3 DNA: TGTGCCAGCAGCTTAGTTACTAGCATTGGGAACACCGGGGAGCTGTTTTTT.

The table lists this clonotype with a few counts. V usage is TRBV10-2 and J usage is TRBJ2-1, with a tentative D call TRBD2 (5 bases). The CDR3 sequence is 15 residues long. Germline CDR1 and CDR2: WSHSY and SAAADI. V was shortened by 7 bases and J by 1 base, with 14 bases between the two germline ends. The CDR3 DNA reads as TGCGCCAGCACCAGACTATCCACGTCCTACAATGAGCAGTTCTTC. This translates into CASTRLSTSYNEQFF.

This clonotype occurred a few times. This rearrangement joins TRBV14 to TRBJ2-3, with D perhaps matching TRBD1 (5 bases). The germline CDR1 and CDR2 sequences are SGHDN and FVKESK. V gave up 2 bases and J gave up 0 bases, with 15 bases separating them. The CDR3 has 17 residues. The CDR3 protein is CASSQKRPGISTDTQYF. The CDR3 DNA is TGTGCCAGCAGCCAAAAACGGCCAGGGATTAGCACAGATACGCAGTATTTT.

This clonotype appeared many times. The rearrangement joins TRBV7-8 to TRBJ2-1, with a tentative D call TRBD2 (5 bases). Germline V gives CDR1 SGHVS, CDR2 FQNEAQ. CDR3 size: 12 residues. The V end was cut by 10 bases, the J end by 7 bases, with 14 bases between. CDR3: CATGSAVNEQFF. The CDR3 DNA reads as TGTGCCACCGGTTCAGCGGTTAATGAGCAGTTCTTC.

J is TRBJ1-2 and V is TRBV2, with 9 bases that match TRBD1. Per the germline V gene, CDR1 is SNHLY and CDR2 is FYNNEI. The CDR3 extends over 15 amino acids. J was trimmed by 4 bases and V by 9 bases; bases with no gene match: 12. In DNA, the CDR3 is TGTGCCAGTAGCTTAAGGGACAGGGCCCTCTATGGCTACACCTTC. It is translated as CASSLRDRALYGYTF.

This clonotype turned up a few times. The chain recombines TRBV13 with TRBJ2-5; maybe TRBD1 (6 bases). Deletions cut 6 bases from V and 2 bases from J, with 16 bases between. Germline assignment: CDR1 PRHDT and CDR2 FYEKMQ (reference sequence). This CDR3 is 15 amino acids long. The CDR3 reads CASSYRRDIQETQYF. In DNA, the CDR3 is TGTGCCAGCAGTTACCGCCGGGACATTCAAGAGACCCAGTACTTC.

This clonotype was observed a few times. The chain is built from TRBV5-1 and TRBJ2-2; no clear D gene. Germline values: CDR1 SGHRS, CDR2 YFSETQ. The CDR3 is 12 amino acids. V lost 4 bases and J lost 7, with 8 bases in between. The CDR3 DNA follows: TGCGCCAGCAGCGCTTCACACGGGGAGCTGTTTTTT. It is translated as CASSASHGELFF.

The rearrangement joins TRBV7-9 to TRBJ2-1, with TRBD1 matching over 7 bases. The CDR3 runs to 15 residues. Per the germline V gene, CDR1 is SEHNR and CDR2 is FQNEAQ (reference sequence). Losses at the gene ends were 0 bases for V and 7 bases for J; bases not matched to a gene: 6. The CDR3 bases are TGTGCCAGCAGCTTAGCAATCAGGGGGTGGAATGAGCAGTTCTTC. This codes for CASSLAIRGWNEQFF.

This rearrangement joins TRBV7-3 to TRBJ2-1, with 11 nucleotides matching TRBD2. The CDR3 consists of 17 residues. The germline CDR1 and CDR2 sequences are SGHTA and FQGTGA. J was trimmed by 5 bases and V by 0 bases; bases with no gene match: 6. CDR3 residues: CASSLTVGTSGDNEQFF. For the CDR3, the DNA is TGTGCCAGCAGCTTAACGGTAGGGACTAGCGGTGACAATGAGCAGTTCTTC.

The chain employs TRBV7-8 and TRBJ2-3; 8 bases line up with TRBD1. CDR3 length: 16 residues. V trimming: 3 bases; J trimming: 2 bases; junction bases outside the gene matches: 7. Germline CDR1 is SGHVS and CDR2 is FQNEAQ. CDR3 in amino acids: CASSFGTGANTDTQYF. DNA of the CDR3: TGTGCCAGCAGCTTTGGGACAGGCGCCAACACAGATACGCAGTATTTT. Filled out from reference TRBV7-8 and TRBJ2-3, the complete variable domain reads GAGVSQSPRYKVAKRGQDVALRCDPISGHVSLFWYQQALGQGPEFLTYFQNEAQLDKSGLPSDRFFAERPEGSVSTLKIQRTQQEDSAVYLCASSFGTGANTDTQYFGPGTRLTVL.

The sample holds a few counts of this clonotype. This sequence joins TRBV13 and TRBJ2-1; D not resolved. Trimming pared 2 bases from V and 8 bases from J, leaving 10 bases between. Looked up from germline, CDR1 is PRHDT and CDR2 is FYEKMQ (reference sequence). This CDR3 is built from 13 residues. CDR3 sequence (DNA): TGTGCCAGCAGCTTATGGGCCGCGGATGAGCAGTTCTTC. Its translation is CASSLWAADEQFF.

CDR3 sequence reads: CASSTRGLAGGGSSYEQYF. The CDR3 region has the DNA TGCGCCAGCAGCACGAGGGGACTAGCGGGAGGCGGGAGCTCCTACGAGCAGTACTTC. V and J are TRBV5-1 and TRBJ2-7; TRBD2 aligns across 15 bases. The CDR3 length is 19 residues. Germline V gene sequence: CDR1 SGHRS, CDR2 YFSETQ. The V segment lost 4 bases and the J segment 0 bases; nucleotides outside the gene matches: 11.

V is TRBV24-1 and J is TRBJ2-1; 7 bases are shared with TRBD1. The CDR3 totals 13 residues. Germline CDR1 is KGHDR and CDR2 is SFDVKD. The V segment lost 7 bases and the J segment 7 bases; nucleotides outside the gene matches: 6. In DNA, the CDR3 is TGTGCCACCAGAGAATCAGGGGGTAATGAGCAGTTCTTC. Protein product: CATRESGGNEQFF.

The genes are TRBV12-3 or TRBV12-4 and TRBJ2-1; TRBD1 aligns across 7 bases. The CDR3 runs 15 residues. V shed 11 bases, J shed 5 bases, and the junction held 15 bases outside the gene matches. In DNA form, the CDR3 reads TGTGCCTCCTCCAGGACAGGCTACTTCCACAATGAGCAGTTCTTC. This gives the protein CASSRTGYFHNEQFF.

The chain uses TRBV5-5 and TRBJ2-2, with D possibly being TRBD1 (5 bases). From germline, CDR1 is SGHKS and CDR2 YYEKEE (reference sequence). CDR3 length equals 16 residues. V gave up 3 bases and J gave up 1 base, with 13 bases separating them. This CDR3 reads CASSSSGHLNTGELFF. The CDR3 DNA follows: TGTGCCAGCAGCTCATCTGGACACCTGAACACCGGGGAGCTGTTTTTT.

As regards this clonotype: The junction departs from germline at one end; a sequencing error may be responsible. CDR3 nucleotide sequence: TGTGCCAGCAGGGACGGTAAGAACTTC. Translating gives CASRDGKNF. The genes are TRBV13 and TRBJ2-7, with unresolved D. This CDR3 comprises 9 residues. Germline CDR1 and CDR2: PRHDT and FYEKMQ (reference sequence). Full variable domain (outside the CDR3, taken from reference TRBV13 and TRBJ2-7): AAGVIQSPRHLIKEKRETATLKCYPIPRHDTVYWYQQGPGQDPQFLISFYEKMQSDKGSIPDRFSAQQFSDYHSELNMSSLELGDSALYFCASRDGKNFGPGTRLTVT.

The chain combines TRBV5-1 with TRBJ1-1; D uncertain. The CDR3 has 9 amino acids. Germline V gives CDR1 SGHRS, CDR2 YFSETQ. CDR3 DNA sequence: TGCGTTCCGGTGTACGAAGCTTTCTTT. The encoded protein is CVPVYEAFF.

V is TRBV5-4 and J is TRBJ2-1; maybe TRBD1 (7 bases). The CDR3 is 17 residues long. The V and J ends lost 4 bases and 0 bases respectively, with 17 bases between them. CDR1 and CDR2 from the germline V gene are SGHNT and YYREEE (reference sequence). In DNA, the CDR3 is TGTGCCAGCAGCCCCCCAGGGGGGCTAGACTCCTACAATGAGCAGTTCTTC. Amino acids: CASSPPGGLDSYNEQFF.

The DNA for the CDR3 is TGTGCCATTGGCCAATCGGGGCCAGATACGCAGTATTTT. The encoded protein is CAIGQSGPDTQYF. The chain joins TRBV6-4 to TRBJ2-3; D tentatively reads TRBD1 or TRBD2 (5 bases each). Germline loops: CDR1 MRHNA, CDR2 SNTAGT. The V and J ends lost 10 bases and 4 bases respectively, with 15 bases between them. The length of the CDR3 is 13 residues.